This T cell receptor beta chain appears in the sequencing data of a study of beta chain features in type 1 diabetes. Study-wide findings and caveats: A closer apparent resemblance between naive, central memory and Treg TCRB repertoires was seen in patients than in healthy donors. Moderate yet significant TCRB CDR3 shortening was seen in Type 1 diabetes patients in all four CD4+ subsets.

The CDR3 contains 13 residues. The germline V and J ends were trimmed by 6 bases and 2 bases, with 9 bases remaining between them. The germline gives CDR1 MNHEY, CDR2 SVGAGI. The authors reverse transcribed all of the isolated RNA, so sequencing captured expressed TCRB transcripts. Using immunoSEQ multiplex PCR, the repertoire was profiled, and TCRdb retains in-frame clones only, with some absent. The data contain 150,000 to 200,000 clones, around 9% of them singletons. On this clone itself: Its antigen is unknown.

The chain carries TRBV6-5 and TRBJ2-3, with a tentative D call TRBD1 (6 bases). The sample was central memory CD4+ T cells from blood. This clonotype was obtained from a woman in her thirties with type 1 diabetes. The CDR3 loop reads CASSPGDTDTQYF. The DNA for the CDR3 is TGTGCCAGCAGCCCAGGGGACACAGATACGCAGTATTTT.